Only a few counts were recorded for the clone carrying this TCR beta chain. As yet, its antigen is unknown. The source of the sample is a study of radiotherapy plus CTLA-4 blockade in lung cancer. CDR3 length: 14 amino acids. Germline V CDR1 and CDR2: SGHDT, YYEEEE. The V segment lost 4 bases and the J segment 4 bases; nucleotides outside the gene matches: 4. Clones were read by immunoSEQ multiplex PCR, and TCRdb kept only the in-frame ones, dropping some. The sample contains roughly 100,000 clones, under 90% of which appear only once. Study results and caveats: Strongest reported response predictors: early blood clone changes and post-radiation interferon-beta.

V gene TRBV5-6 combines with J gene TRBJ2-1; 8 bases map to TRBD2. Specimen: peripheral blood, collected from a patient treated with radiotherapy plus ipilimumab. The sequence derives from a human donor with non-small cell lung cancer that progressed on radiotherapy plus ipilimumab. Some clones in this sample may be carry-over from other donors' samples. The CDR3 here is CASSRRGVYNEQFF. As DNA, the CDR3 is TGTGCCAGCAGCCGGCGGGGGGTATACAATGAGCAGTTCTTC. Complete variable domain (other parts from reference TRBV5-6 and TRBJ2-1): DAGVTQSPTHLIKTRGQQVTLRCSPKSGHDTVSWYQQALGQGPQFIFQYYEEEERQRGNFPDRFSGHQFPNYSSELNVNALLLGDSALYLCASSRRGVYNEQFFGPGTRLTVL.